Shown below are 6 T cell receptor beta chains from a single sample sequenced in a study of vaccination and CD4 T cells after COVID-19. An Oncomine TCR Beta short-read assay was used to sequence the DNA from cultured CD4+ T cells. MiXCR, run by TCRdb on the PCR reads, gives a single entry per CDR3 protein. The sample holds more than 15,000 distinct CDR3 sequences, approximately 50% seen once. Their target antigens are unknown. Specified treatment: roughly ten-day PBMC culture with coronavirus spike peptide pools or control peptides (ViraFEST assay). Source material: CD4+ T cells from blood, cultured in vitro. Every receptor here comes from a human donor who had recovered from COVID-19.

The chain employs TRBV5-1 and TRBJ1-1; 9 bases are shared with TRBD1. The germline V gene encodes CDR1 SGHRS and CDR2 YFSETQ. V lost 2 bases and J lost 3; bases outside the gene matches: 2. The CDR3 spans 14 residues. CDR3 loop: CASSFRTGDTEAFF. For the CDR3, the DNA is TGCGCCAGCAGCTTCAGGACAGGGGACACTGAAGCTTTCTTT.

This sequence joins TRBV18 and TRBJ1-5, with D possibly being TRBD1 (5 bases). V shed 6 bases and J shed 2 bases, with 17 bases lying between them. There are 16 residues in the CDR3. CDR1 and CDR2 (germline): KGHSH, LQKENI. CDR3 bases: TGTGCCAGCTCCCCCAGGGCCCCTTCGGGCAATCAGCCCCAGCATTTT. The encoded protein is CASSPRAPSGNQPQHF.

The CDR3 region is CASKAGGYNEQFF. CDR3 sequence (DNA): TGTGCCAGCAAAGCGGGGGGCTACAATGAGCAGTTCTTC. The chain couples TRBV7-9 to TRBJ2-1; 9 bases are shared with TRBD2. V trimming: 7 bases; J trimming: 3 bases; junction bases outside the gene matches: 1. Germline V gene data show CDR1 as SEHNR and CDR2 as FQNEAQ (reference sequence). The CDR3 totals 13 residues.

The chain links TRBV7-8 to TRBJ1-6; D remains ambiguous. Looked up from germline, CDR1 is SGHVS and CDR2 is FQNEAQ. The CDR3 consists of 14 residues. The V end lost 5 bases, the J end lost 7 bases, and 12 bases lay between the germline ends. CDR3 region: CASSAQARNSPLHF. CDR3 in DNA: TGTGCCAGCAGCGCCCAGGCCCGGAATTCACCCCTCCACTTT.

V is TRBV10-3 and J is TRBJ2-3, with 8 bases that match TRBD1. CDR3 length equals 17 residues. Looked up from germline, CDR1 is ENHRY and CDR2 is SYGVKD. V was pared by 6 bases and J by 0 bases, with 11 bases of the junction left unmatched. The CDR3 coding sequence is TGTGCCATCAGCCCCCGGGACAGGCGATCTAGCACAGATACGCAGTATTTT. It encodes CAISPRDRRSSTDTQYF.

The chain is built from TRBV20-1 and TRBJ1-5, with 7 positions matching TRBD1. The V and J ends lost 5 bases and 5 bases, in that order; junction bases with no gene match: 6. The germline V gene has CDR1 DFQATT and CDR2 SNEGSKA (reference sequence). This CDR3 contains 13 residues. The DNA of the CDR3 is TGCAGTGCTTGCCGGGACAGCGATCAGCCCCAGCATTTT. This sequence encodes CSACRDSDQPQHF.